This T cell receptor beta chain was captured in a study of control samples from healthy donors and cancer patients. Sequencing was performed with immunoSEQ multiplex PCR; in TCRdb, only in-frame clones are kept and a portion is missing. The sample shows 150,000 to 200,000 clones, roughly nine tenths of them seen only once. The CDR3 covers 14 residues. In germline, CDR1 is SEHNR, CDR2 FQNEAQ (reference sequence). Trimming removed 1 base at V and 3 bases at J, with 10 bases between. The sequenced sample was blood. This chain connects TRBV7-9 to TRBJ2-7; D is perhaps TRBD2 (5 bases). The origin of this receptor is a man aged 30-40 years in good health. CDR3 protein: CASSLDGGLYEQYF. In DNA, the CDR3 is TGTGCCAGCAGCTTAGACGGCGGGCTCTACGAGCAGTACTTC.